These T cell receptor beta chains were read from a single sample in a study of CD8 T cells in Susac syndrome. TCRdb redid the calling of the immunoSEQ multiplex PCR reads with MiXCR, one entry per CDR3 protein. The sample records about 160,000 distinct CDR3 sequences, about 92% being singletons. The sequenced sample was CD4+ T cells from PBMCs. Source of these receptors: a human donor in good health. CDR3s include the opening cysteine and the closing phenylalanine or tryptophan. Each record gives: V gene, clone size, J gene, D gene, CDR3 protein, CDR3 DNA. D genes are given only for firm matches. A clone size is listed for some rows: how often the clone was seen (once, few, many), or a class if it is expanded.

V: TRBV6-5
size: NA
J: TRBJ2-7
D: NA
CDR3: CASSRDWSYEQYF
DNA: TGTGCCAGCAGCCGCGACTGGTCCTACGAGCAGTACTTC

V: TRBV6-6
size: NA
J: TRBJ2-5
D: NA
CDR3: CASTGGGPQYF
DNA: TGTGCCAGCACCGGCGGGGGCCCCCAGTACTTC

V: TRBV7-2
size: NA
J: TRBJ1-1
D: TRBD1
CDR3: CASSADRGNTEAFF
DNA: TGTGCCAGCAGCGCAGACAGGGGCAACACTGAAGCTTTCTTT

V: TRBV6-6
size: once
J: TRBJ2-7
D: TRBD1
CDR3: CASSSQGVTYEQYF
DNA: TGTGCCAGCAGTTCCCAGGGGGTCACCTACGAGCAGTACTTC

V: TRBV5-4
size: NA
J: TRBJ2-1
D: TRBD1
CDR3: CASSSGQGYNEQFF
DNA: TGTGCCAGCAGCTCGGGACAGGGATACAATGAGCAGTTCTTC

V: TRBV5-6
size: NA
J: TRBJ1-1
D: NA
CDR3: CASSLDRVTEAFF
DNA: TGTGCCAGCAGCTTGGACAGGGTAACTGAAGCTTTCTTT

V: TRBV29-1
size: NA
J: TRBJ2-2
D: NA
CDR3: CSGYREYTGELFF
DNA: TGCAGCGGGTACAGGGAGTACACCGGGGAGCTGTTTTTT

V: TRBV27
size: NA
J: TRBJ2-7
D: NA
CDR3: CASSPGYAYEQYF
DNA: TGTGCCAGCAGCCCCGGATACGCCTACGAGCAGTACTTC

V: TRBV20-1
size: NA
J: TRBJ2-3
D: TRBD2
CDR3: CSARVAGGREDTQYF
DNA: TGCAGTGCTAGAGTTGCGGGGGGGCGGGAAGATACGCAGTATTTT

V: TRBV2
size: NA
J: TRBJ1-1
D: NA
CDR3: CASSGPLGGYTEAFF
DNA: TGTGCCAGCAGTGGACCCTTGGGGGGCTACACTGAAGCTTTCTTT

V: TRBV27
size: NA
J: TRBJ1-1
D: NA
CDR3: CASSYKAYGTEAFF
DNA: TGTGCCAGCAGTTATAAAGCCTACGGCACTGAAGCTTTCTTT

V: TRBV24-1
size: NA
J: TRBJ2-1
D: NA
CDR3: CATSGPYNEQFF
DNA: TGTGCCACCAGTGGCCCCTACAATGAGCAGTTCTTC

V: TRBV5-1
size: few
J: TRBJ1-1
D: TRBD1
CDR3: CASSPRQGGTEAFF
DNA: TGTGCCAGCAGTCCTCGACAGGGAGGGACTGAAGCTTTCTTT

V: TRBV9
size: NA
J: TRBJ2-2
D: NA
CDR3: CASSPQRTPNTGELFF
DNA: TGTGCCAGCAGCCCCCAGCGGACCCCGAACACCGGGGAGCTGTTTTTT

V: TRBV5-6
size: NA
J: TRBJ2-1
D: TRBD1
CDR3: CASSLWTGSNYNEQFF
DNA: TGTGCCAGCAGCCTATGGACAGGTAGTAACTACAATGAGCAGTTCTTC

V: TRBV3-1
size: NA
J: TRBJ2-7
D: TRBD2
CDR3: CASSRTQRGINEQYF
DNA: TGTGCCAGCAGCCGGACTCAGCGGGGTATCAACGAGCAGTACTTC

V: TRBV29-1
size: NA
J: TRBJ2-7
D: NA
CDR3: CSAGADSYEQYF
DNA: TGCAGCGCAGGGGCCGACTCCTACGAGCAGTACTTC

V: TRBV6-6
size: NA
J: TRBJ2-3
D: TRBD2
CDR3: CASTKTSGGLEYF
DNA: TGTGCCAGCACCAAGACTAGCGGGGGCCTTGAGTATTTT

V: TRBV29-1
size: NA
J: TRBJ1-1
D: NA
CDR3: CSVAGGDGSTEAFF
DNA: TGCAGCGTTGCGGGGGGAGATGGCAGCACTGAAGCTTTCTTT

V: TRBV19
size: NA
J: TRBJ2-4
D: TRBD2
CDR3: CATATSGSLAAKNIQYF
DNA: TGTGCCACCGCTACTAGCGGGAGCCTTGCGGCCAAAAACATTCAGTACTTC

V: TRBV30
size: once
J: TRBJ2-2
D: NA
CDR3: CAWRTSPTGELFF
DNA: TGTGCCTGGAGGACATCCCCCACCGGGGAGCTGTTTTTT

V: TRBV20-1
size: NA
J: TRBJ1-1
D: NA
CDR3: CSASKASLNTEAFF
DNA: TGCAGTGCTAGTAAGGCCAGCTTGAACACTGAAGCTTTCTTT

V: TRBV9
size: NA
J: TRBJ2-2
D: TRBD2
CDR3: CASSVVGGAGELFF
DNA: TGTGCCAGCAGCGTAGTGGGGGGGGCCGGGGAGCTGTTTTTT

V: TRBV5-1
size: NA
J: TRBJ2-1
D: NA
CDR3: CASSQLSSYNEQFF
DNA: TGCGCCAGCAGCCAATTGAGCTCCTACAATGAGCAGTTCTTC

V: TRBV29-1
size: NA
J: TRBJ2-1
D: NA
CDR3: CSVAQTGMDEQFF
DNA: TGCAGCGTTGCCCAAACAGGTATGGATGAGCAGTTCTTC

V: TRBV7-9
size: NA
J: TRBJ2-7
D: NA
CDR3: CASSLIQGKTGFYEQYF
DNA: TGTGCCAGCAGCTTAATCCAGGGGAAAACAGGTTTCTACGAGCAGTACTTC

V: TRBV5-4
size: NA
J: TRBJ2-7
D: TRBD1
CDR3: CASSLTGTLSYEQYF
DNA: TGTGCCAGCAGTTTGACAGGGACACTCTCCTACGAGCAGTACTTC

V: TRBV4-3
size: NA
J: TRBJ1-1
D: NA
CDR3: CASSHTRGTEAFF
DNA: TGCGCCAGCAGCCACACCCGGGGCACTGAAGCTTTCTTT

V: TRBV19
size: NA
J: TRBJ2-1
D: NA
CDR3: CASSMQAFNEQFF
DNA: TGTGCCAGTAGTATGCAGGCGTTCAATGAGCAGTTCTTC

V: TRBV28
size: NA
J: TRBJ2-7
D: NA
CDR3: CASSLLSPGQTYEQYF
DNA: TGTGCCAGCAGTTTATTATCTCCGGGACAAACTTACGAGCAGTACTTC

V: TRBV11-2
size: once
J: TRBJ2-3
D: TRBD2
CDR3: CASSLDSASGSVDTQYF
DNA: TGTGCCAGCAGCTTAGATTCGGCTAGCGGGAGCGTGGATACGCAGTATTTT

V: TRBV6-6
size: NA
J: TRBJ2-7
D: NA
CDR3: CASSGALLSYEQYF
DNA: TGTGCCAGCAGTGGTGCCCTCCTCTCCTACGAGCAGTACTTC

V: TRBV20-1
size: NA
J: TRBJ2-4
D: TRBD2
CDR3: CSARDGLAGGLAKNIQYF
DNA: TGCAGTGCTAGAGATGGGTTAGCGGGGGGACTAGCCAAAAACATTCAGTACTTC

V: TRBV10-1
size: NA
J: TRBJ1-2
D: NA
CDR3: CASSESAGFYGYTF
DNA: TGCGCCAGCAGTGAGTCCGCAGGCTTCTATGGCTACACCTTC

V: TRBV2
size: NA
J: TRBJ2-7
D: NA
CDR3: CASSPTRDVRSEQYF
DNA: TGTGCCAGCAGTCCGACCCGGGACGTCCGGTCCGAGCAGTACTTC

V: TRBV11-1
size: NA
J: TRBJ2-7
D: NA
CDR3: CASSSTTVISYEQYF
DNA: TGTGCCAGCAGCTCAACGACAGTTATCTCCTACGAGCAGTACTTC

V: TRBV20-1
size: once
J: TRBJ2-1
D: NA
CDR3: CSARSPHNEQFF
DNA: TGCAGTGCTAGGTCTCCCCACAATGAGCAGTTCTTC

V: TRBV5-1
size: NA
J: TRBJ2-3
D: TRBD1
CDR3: CASSLRQGRFTDTQYF
DNA: TGCGCCAGCAGCTTACGACAGGGACGCTTCACAGATACGCAGTATTTT

V: TRBV2
size: NA
J: TRBJ2-3
D: NA
CDR3: CASRGPITDTQYF
DNA: TGTGCCAGCAGGGGGCCTATCACAGATACGCAGTATTTT

V: TRBV30
size: NA
J: TRBJ1-1
D: NA
CDR3: CAWSTQGRFEAFF
DNA: TGTGCCTGGAGTACCCAGGGAAGATTTGAAGCTTTCTTT

V: TRBV14
size: once
J: TRBJ1-1
D: NA
CDR3: CASSQVQITEAFF
DNA: TGTGCCAGCAGCCAAGTGCAGATTACTGAAGCTTTCTTT

V: TRBV5-6
size: NA
J: TRBJ2-7
D: NA
CDR3: CASSLPIGEQYF
DNA: TGTGCCAGCAGCTTGCCGATAGGGGAGCAGTACTTC

V: TRBV25-1
size: NA
J: TRBJ1-1
D: NA
CDR3: CASSPLGSTNTEAFF
DNA: TGTGCCAGCAGTCCGTTGGGCAGCACGAACACTGAAGCTTTCTTT

V: TRBV19
size: NA
J: TRBJ2-7
D: NA
CDR3: CASSTTKQGEQYF
DNA: TGTGCCAGTAGTACCACTAAACAGGGTGAGCAGTACTTC

V: TRBV5-6
size: NA
J: TRBJ2-5
D: NA
CDR3: CASSRTGKLAETQYF
DNA: TGTGCCAGCAGTCGAACAGGGAAGTTGGCAGAGACCCAGTACTTC

V: TRBV6-2/TRBV6-3
size: NA
J: TRBJ2-5
D: TRBD2
CDR3: CASSSPTSGGETQYF
DNA: TGTGCCAGCAGTTCACCGACTAGCGGGGGCGAGACCCAGTACTTC

V: TRBV23-1
size: NA
J: TRBJ2-7
D: NA
CDR3: CASSQPRGGGARWAYEQYF
DNA: TGCGCCAGCAGTCAACCCCGGGGAGGTGGGGCCAGGTGGGCTTACGAGCAGTACTTC

V: TRBV3-1
size: NA
J: TRBJ1-1
D: NA
CDR3: CASSQPPRGTEAFF
DNA: TGTGCCAGCAGCCAACCTCCCCGGGGAACTGAAGCTTTCTTT

V: TRBV2
size: NA
J: TRBJ2-4
D: TRBD2
CDR3: CASSERVGTTQYF
DNA: TGTGCCAGCAGTGAAAGAGTGGGGACTACTCAGTACTTC

V: TRBV5-1
size: NA
J: TRBJ2-5
D: TRBD2
CDR3: CASSLPSGDQETQYF
DNA: TGCGCCAGCAGCTTGCCTAGCGGGGACCAAGAGACCCAGTACTTC

V: TRBV9
size: few
J: TRBJ2-2
D: NA
CDR3: CASSVGDYTGELFF
DNA: TGTGCCAGCAGCGTAGGGGATTACACCGGGGAGCTGTTTTTT

V: TRBV19
size: NA
J: TRBJ1-5
D: TRBD1
CDR3: CASRRQGFNQPQHF
DNA: TGTGCCAGTAGGAGACAGGGCTTCAATCAGCCCCAGCATTTT

V: TRBV28
size: NA
J: TRBJ2-7
D: TRBD1
CDR3: CASSLGGTGGIYEQYF
DNA: TGTGCCAGCAGTTTAGGGGGGACAGGGGGCATCTACGAGCAGTACTTC

V: TRBV7-8
size: NA
J: TRBJ2-5
D: NA
CDR3: CASTDATDTVLTQYF
DNA: TGTGCCAGCACGGACGCGACAGACACCGTCTTGACCCAGTACTTC

V: TRBV6-5
size: NA
J: TRBJ2-3
D: TRBD2
CDR3: CASKFEKTSGGTDTQYF
DNA: TGTGCCAGCAAGTTTGAGAAGACTAGCGGGGGGACAGATACGCAGTATTTT

V: TRBV6-2/TRBV6-3
size: once
J: TRBJ2-3
D: TRBD1
CDR3: CASSHSGQGAYTDTQYF
DNA: TGTGCCAGCAGTCACAGCGGACAGGGGGCCTACACAGATACGCAGTATTTT

V: TRBV7-3
size: NA
J: TRBJ1-4
D: NA
CDR3: CASSIRQVEKLFF
DNA: TGTGCCAGCAGCATAAGACAGGTCGAAAAACTGTTTTTT

V: TRBV2
size: NA
J: TRBJ2-4
D: NA
CDR3: CASRNQGNIQYF
DNA: TGTGCCAGCCGGAACCAGGGAAACATTCAGTACTTC